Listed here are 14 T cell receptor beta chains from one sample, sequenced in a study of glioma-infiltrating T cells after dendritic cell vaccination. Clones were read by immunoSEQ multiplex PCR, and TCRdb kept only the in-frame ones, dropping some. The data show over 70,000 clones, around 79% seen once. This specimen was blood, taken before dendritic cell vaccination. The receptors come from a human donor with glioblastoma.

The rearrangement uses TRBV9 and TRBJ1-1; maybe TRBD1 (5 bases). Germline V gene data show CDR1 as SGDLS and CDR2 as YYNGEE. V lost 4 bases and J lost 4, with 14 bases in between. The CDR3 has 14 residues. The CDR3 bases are TGTGCCAGCAGCCCACGGGTGGGGGGCACTGAAGCTTTCTTT. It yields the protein CASSPRVGGTEAFF.

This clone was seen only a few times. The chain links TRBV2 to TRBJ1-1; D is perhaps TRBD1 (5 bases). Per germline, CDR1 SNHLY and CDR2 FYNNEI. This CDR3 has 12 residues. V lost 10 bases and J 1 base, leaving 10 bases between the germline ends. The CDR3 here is CATGLSNTEAFF. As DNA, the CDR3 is TGTGCCACGGGACTATCGAACACTGAAGCTTTCTTT.

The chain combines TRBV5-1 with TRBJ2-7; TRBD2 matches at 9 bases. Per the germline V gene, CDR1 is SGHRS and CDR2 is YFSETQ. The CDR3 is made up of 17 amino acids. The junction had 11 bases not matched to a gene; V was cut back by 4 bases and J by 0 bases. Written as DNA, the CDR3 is TGCGCCAGCAGCCAACGTAGCGGGGGACTCGCCTCCTACGAGCAGTACTTC. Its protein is CASSQRSGGLASYEQYF.

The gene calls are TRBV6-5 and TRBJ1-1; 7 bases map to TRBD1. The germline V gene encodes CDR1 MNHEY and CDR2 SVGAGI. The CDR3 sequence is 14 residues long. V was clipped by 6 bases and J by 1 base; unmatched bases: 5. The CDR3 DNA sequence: TGTGCCAGCAGACGTACAGGGGAGAACACTGAAGCTTTCTTT. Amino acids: CASRRTGENTEAFF.

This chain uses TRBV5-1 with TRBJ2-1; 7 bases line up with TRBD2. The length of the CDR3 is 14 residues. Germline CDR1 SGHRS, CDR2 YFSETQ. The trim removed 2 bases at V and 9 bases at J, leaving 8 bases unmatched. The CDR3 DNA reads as TGCGCCAGCAGCTTAGATCTGACTAGCTTTGAGCAGTTCTTC. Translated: CASSLDLTSFEQFF.

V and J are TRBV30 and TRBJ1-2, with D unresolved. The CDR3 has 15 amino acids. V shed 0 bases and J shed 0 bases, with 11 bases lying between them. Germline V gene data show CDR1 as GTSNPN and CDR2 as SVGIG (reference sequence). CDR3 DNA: TGTGCCTGGAGTGTACATGGCCTTTCTAACTATGGCTACACCTTC. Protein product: CAWSVHGLSNYGYTF.

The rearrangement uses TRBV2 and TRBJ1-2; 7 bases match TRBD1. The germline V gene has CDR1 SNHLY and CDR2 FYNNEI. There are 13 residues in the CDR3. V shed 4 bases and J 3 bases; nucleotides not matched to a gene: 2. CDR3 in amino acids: CASSGQGDYGYTF. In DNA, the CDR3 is TGTGCCAGCAGTGGACAGGGAGACTATGGCTACACCTTC.

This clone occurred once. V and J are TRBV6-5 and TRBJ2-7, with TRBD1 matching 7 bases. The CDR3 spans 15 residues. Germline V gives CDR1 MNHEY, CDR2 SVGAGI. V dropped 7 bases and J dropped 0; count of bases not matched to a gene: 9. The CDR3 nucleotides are TGTGCCAGCAACCTCCCGGACAGGTTCTCCTACGAGCAGTACGTC. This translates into CASNLPDRFSYEQYV.

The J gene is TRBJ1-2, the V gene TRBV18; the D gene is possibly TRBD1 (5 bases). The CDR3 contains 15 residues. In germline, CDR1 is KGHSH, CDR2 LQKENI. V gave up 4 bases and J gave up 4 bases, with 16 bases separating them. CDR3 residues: CASSRTGGSGYGYTF. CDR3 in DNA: TGTGCCAGCTCACGAACCGGGGGGAGTGGCTATGGCTACACCTTC.

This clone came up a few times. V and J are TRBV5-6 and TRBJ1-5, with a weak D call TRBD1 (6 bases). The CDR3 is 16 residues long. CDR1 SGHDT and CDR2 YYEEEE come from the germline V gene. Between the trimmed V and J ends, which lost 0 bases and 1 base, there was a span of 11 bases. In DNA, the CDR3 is TGTGCCAGCAGCTTGGGAGGGGGAGTAAGCAATCAGCCCCAGCATTTT. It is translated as CASSLGGGVSNQPQHF. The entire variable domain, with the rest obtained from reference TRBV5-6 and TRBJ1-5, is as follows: DAGVTQSPTHLIKTRGQQVTLRCSPKSGHDTVSWYQQALGQGPQFIFQYYEEEERQRGNFPDRFSGHQFPNYSSELNVNALLLGDSALYLCASSLGGGVSNQPQHFGDGTRLSIL.

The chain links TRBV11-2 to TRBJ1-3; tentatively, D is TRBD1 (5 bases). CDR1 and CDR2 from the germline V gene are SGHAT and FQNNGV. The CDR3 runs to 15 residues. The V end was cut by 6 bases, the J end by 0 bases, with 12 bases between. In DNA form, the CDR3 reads TGTGCCAGCAGAAGTGACAGAGACTCTGGAAACACCATATATTTT. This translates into CASRSDRDSGNTIYF. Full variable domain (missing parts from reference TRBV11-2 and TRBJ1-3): EAGVAQSPRYKIIEKRQSVAFWCNPISGHATLYWYQQILGQGPKLLIQFQNNGVVDDSQLPKDRFSAERLKGVDSTLKIQPAKLEDSAVYLCASRSDRDSGNTIYFGEGSWLTVV.

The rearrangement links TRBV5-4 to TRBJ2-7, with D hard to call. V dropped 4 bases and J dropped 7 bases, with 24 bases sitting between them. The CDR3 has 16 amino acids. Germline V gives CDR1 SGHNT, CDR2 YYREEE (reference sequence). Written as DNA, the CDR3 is TGTGCCAGCAGCCCACGAGTTGACCCCACCCCGCGGGAGCAGTACGTC. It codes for CASSPRVDPTPREQYV.

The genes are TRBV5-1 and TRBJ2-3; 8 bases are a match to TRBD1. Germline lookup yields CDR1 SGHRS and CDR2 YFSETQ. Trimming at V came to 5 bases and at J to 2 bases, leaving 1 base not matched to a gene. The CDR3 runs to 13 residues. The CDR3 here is CASRTGDTDTQYF. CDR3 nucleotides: TGCGCCAGCAGGACAGGGGACACAGATACGCAGTATTTT.

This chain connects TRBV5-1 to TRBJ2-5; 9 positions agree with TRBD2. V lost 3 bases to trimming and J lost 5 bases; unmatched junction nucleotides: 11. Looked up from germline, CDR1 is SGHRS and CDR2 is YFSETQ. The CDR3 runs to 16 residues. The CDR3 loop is CASSWRSGTSSETQYF. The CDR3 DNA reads TGCGCCAGCAGCTGGAGGTCCGGGACTAGCTCCGAGACCCAGTACTTC.